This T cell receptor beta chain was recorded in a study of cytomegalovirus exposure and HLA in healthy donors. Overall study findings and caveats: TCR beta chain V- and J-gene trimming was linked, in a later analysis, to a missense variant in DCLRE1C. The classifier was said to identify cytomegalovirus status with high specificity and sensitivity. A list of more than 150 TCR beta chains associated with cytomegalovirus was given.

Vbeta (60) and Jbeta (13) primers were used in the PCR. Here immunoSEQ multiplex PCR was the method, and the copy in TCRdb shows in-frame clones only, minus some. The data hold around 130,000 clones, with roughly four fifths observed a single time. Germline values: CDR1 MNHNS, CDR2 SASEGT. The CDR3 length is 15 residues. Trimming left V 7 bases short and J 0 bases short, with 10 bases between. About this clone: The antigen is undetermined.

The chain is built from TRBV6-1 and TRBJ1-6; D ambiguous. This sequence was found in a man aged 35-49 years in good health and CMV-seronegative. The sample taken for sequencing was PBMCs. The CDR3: CASTGPSSYNSPLHF. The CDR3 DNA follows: TGTGCCAGCACTGGCCCTAGCTCCTATAATTCACCCCTCCACTTT.